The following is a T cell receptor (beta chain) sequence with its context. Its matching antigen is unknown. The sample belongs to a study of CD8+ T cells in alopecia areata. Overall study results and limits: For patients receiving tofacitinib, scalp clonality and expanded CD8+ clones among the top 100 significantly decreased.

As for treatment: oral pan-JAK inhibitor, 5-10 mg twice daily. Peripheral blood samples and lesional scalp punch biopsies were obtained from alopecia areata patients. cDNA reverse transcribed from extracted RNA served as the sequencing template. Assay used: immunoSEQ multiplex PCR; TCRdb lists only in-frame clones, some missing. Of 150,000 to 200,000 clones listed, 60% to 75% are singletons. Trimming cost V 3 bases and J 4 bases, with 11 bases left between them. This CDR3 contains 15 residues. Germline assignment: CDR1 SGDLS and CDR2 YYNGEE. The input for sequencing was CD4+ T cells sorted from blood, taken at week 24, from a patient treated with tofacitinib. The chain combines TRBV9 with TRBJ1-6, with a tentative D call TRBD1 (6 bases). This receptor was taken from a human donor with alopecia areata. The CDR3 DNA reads TGTGCCAGCAGCGAGATGACAGGATATAATTCACCCCTCCACTTT. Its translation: CASSEMTGYNSPLHF. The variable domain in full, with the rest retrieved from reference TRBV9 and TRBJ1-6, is DSGVTQTPKHLITATGQRVTLRCSPRSGDLSVYWYQQSLDQGLQFLIQYYNGEERAKGNILERFSAQQFPDLHSELNLSSLELGDSALYFCASSEMTGYNSPLHFGNGTRLTVT.